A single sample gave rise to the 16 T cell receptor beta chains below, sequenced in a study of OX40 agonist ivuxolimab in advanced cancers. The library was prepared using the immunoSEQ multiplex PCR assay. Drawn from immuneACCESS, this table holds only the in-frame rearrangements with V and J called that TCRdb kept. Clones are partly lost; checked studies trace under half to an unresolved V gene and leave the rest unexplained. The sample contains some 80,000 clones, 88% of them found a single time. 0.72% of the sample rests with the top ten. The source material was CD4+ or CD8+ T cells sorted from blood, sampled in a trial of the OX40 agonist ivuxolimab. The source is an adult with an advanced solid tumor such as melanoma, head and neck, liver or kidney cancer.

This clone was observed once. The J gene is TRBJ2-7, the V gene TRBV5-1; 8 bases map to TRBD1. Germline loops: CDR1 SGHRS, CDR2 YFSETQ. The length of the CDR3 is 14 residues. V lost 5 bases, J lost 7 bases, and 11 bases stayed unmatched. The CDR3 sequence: CASSYGQGFGEQYF. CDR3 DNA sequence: TGCGCCAGCAGTTACGGACAGGGCTTTGGGGAGCAGTACTTC.

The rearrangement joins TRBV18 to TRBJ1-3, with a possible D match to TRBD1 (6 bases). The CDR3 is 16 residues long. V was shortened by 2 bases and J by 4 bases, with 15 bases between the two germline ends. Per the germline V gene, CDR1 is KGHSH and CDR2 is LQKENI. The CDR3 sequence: CASSPTRGAQGNTIYF. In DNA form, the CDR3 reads TGTGCCAGCTCACCAACACGGGGGGCGCAAGGAAACACCATATATTTT.

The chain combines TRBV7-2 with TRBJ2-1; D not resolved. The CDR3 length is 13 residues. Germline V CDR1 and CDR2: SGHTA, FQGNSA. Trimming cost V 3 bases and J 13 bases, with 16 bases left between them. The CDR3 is CASSFGTASRQFF. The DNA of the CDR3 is TGTGCCAGCAGCTTTGGTACGGCCTCGCGCCAGTTCTTC.

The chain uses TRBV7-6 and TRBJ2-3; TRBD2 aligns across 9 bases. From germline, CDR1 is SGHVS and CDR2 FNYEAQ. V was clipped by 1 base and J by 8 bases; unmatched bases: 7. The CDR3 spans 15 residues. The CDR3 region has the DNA TGTGCCAGCAGCTTAGGGGGGACTAGCCGTCGTACGCAGTATTTT. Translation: CASSLGGTSRRTQYF.

The chain's CDR3 is CASSASGFPTDTQYF. CDR3 DNA sequence: TGTGCCAGTAGTGCCTCAGGATTCCCCACAGATACGCAGTATTTT. The chain has TRBV19 and TRBJ2-3; D remains unclear. Germline V CDR1 and CDR2: LNHDA, SQIVND (reference sequence). This CDR3 is built from 15 residues. V was shortened by 5 bases and J by 2 bases, with 14 bases between the two germline ends.

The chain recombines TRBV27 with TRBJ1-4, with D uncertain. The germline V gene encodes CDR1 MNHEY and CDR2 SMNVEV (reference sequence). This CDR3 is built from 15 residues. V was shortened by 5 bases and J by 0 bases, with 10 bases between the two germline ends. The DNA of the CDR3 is TGTGCCAGCAGTCCCCGACTATCAACTAATGAAAAACTGTTTTTT. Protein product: CASSPRLSTNEKLFF.

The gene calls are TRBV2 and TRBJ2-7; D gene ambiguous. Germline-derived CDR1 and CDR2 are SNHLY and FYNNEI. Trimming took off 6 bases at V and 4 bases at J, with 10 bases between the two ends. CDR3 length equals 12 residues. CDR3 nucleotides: TGTGCCAGCAGGTTGGCGTTGTACGAGCAGTACTTC. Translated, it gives CASRLALYEQYF.

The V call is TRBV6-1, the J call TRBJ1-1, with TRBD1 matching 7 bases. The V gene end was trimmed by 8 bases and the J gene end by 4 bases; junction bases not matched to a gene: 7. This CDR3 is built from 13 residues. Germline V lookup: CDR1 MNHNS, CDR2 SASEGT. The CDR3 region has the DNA TGTGCCAGCCGACAGGGTAGTACCACTGAAGCTTTCTTT. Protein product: CASRQGSTTEAFF.

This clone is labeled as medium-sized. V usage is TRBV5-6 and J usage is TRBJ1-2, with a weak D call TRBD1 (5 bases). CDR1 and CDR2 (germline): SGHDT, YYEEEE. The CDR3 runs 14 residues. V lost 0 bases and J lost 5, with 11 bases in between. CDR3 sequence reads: CASSLGGAGYGYTF. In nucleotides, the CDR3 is TGTGCCAGCAGCTTGGGAGGGGCTGGATATGGCTACACCTTC.

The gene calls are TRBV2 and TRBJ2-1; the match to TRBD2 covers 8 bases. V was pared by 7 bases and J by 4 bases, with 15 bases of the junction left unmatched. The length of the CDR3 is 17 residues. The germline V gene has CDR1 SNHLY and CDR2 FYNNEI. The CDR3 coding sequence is TGTGCCAGCAAACGACAACCGGGACTAGATAGGTACAATGAGCAGTTCTTC. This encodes CASKRQPGLDRYNEQFF. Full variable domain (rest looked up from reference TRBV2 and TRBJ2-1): EPEVTQTPSHQVTQMGQEVILRCVPISNHLYFYWYRQILGQKVEFLVSFYNNEISEKSEIFDDQFSVERPDGSNFTLKIRSTKLEDSAMYFCASKRQPGLDRYNEQFFGPGTRLTVL.

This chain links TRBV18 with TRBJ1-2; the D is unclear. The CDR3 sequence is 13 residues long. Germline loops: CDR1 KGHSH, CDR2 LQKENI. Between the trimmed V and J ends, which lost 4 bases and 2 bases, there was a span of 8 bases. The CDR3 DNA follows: TGTGCCAGCTCACTTCCCGGGAACTATGGCTACACCTTC. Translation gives CASSLPGNYGYTF.

This CDR3 reads CASSLALSRFPGNTIYF. CDR3 DNA sequence: TGTGCCAGCAGCTTAGCGCTTTCTCGGTTTCCTGGAAACACCATATATTTT. V is TRBV7-9 and J is TRBJ1-3; D is unresolved. V lost 0 bases and J 2 bases, leaving 14 bases between the germline ends. The CDR3 has 17 residues. Looked up from germline, CDR1 is SEHNR and CDR2 is FQNEAQ (reference sequence).

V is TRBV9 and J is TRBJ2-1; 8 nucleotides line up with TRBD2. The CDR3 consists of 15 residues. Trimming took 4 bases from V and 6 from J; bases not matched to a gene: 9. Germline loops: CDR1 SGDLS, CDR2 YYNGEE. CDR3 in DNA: TGTGCCAGCAGCTTGCTCACTAGCGGAAGCAATGAGCAGTTCTTC. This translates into CASSLLTSGSNEQFF.

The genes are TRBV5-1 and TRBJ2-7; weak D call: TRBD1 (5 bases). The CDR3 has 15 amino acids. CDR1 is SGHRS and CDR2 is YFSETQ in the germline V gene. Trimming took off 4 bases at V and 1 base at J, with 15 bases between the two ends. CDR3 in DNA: TGCGCCAGCAGCCTAGAAGGGGCTCGATCCTACGAGCAGTACTTC. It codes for CASSLEGARSYEQYF. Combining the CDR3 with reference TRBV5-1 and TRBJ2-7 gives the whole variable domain KAGVTQTPRYLIKTRGQQVTLSCSPISGHRSVSWYQQTPGQGLQFLFEYFSETQRNKGNFPGRFSGRQFSNSRSEMNVSTLELGDSALYLCASSLEGARSYEQYFGPGTRLTVT.

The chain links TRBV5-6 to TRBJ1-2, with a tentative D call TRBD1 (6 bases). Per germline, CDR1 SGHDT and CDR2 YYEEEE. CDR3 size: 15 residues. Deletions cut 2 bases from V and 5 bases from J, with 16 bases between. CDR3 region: CASSLPQGGGYGYTF. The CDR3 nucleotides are TGTGCCAGCAGCTTACCACAGGGAGGGGGTTATGGCTACACCTTC.

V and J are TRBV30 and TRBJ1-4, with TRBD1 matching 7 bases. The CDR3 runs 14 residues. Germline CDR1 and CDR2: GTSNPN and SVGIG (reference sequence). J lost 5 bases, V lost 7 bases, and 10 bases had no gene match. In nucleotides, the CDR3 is TGTGCCTCGAACCCCGGGACAGCGAATGAAAAACTGTTTTTT. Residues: CASNPGTANEKLFF.